A single sample gave rise to the 16 T cell receptor beta chains below, sequenced in a study of CD8 T cells in ankylosing spondylitis. TCRdb reanalysed the 5' RACE reads using MiXCR and keeps one entry per CDR3 protein. The sample consists of under 30,000 distinct CDR3 sequences, 13% of them appearing once. Sequenced material: blood. All receptors derive from a male donor with ankylosing spondylitis or in good health (not recorded which).

This clonotype was counted many times. The chain uses TRBV5-1 and TRBJ2-2; D is uncertain. Germline CDR1 and CDR2: SGHRS and YFSETQ. The CDR3 totals 13 residues. Trimming stripped 5 bases from V and 6 bases from J, with 11 bases between. The CDR3 coding sequence is TGCGCCAGCAGAAAGATGCCGGCCGGGGAGCTGTTTTTT. It is translated as CASRKMPAGELFF. The whole variable domain, filled in from reference TRBV5-1 and TRBJ2-2, reads KAGVTQTPRYLIKTRGQQVTLSCSPISGHRSVSWYQQTPGQGLQFLFEYFSETQRNKGNFPGRFSGRQFSNSRSEMNVSTLELGDSALYLCASRKMPAGELFFGEGSRLTVL.

In its sample, this clonotype was seen a few times. The CDR3 is CAISESGEQAQPQHF. The DNA for the CDR3 is TGTGCCATCAGTGAGTCAGGGGAGCAGGCTCAGCCCCAGCATTTT. The V gene is TRBV10-3, the J gene TRBJ1-5, with a tentative D call TRBD1 (5 bases). This CDR3 has 15 residues. Trimming removed 0 bases from V and 6 bases from J, with 12 bases in between. CDR1 is ENHRY, CDR2 SYGVKD, per germline.

This clonotype was seen many times. V usage is TRBV4-3 and J usage is TRBJ2-5, with D possibly called TRBD1 or TRBD2 (5 bases each). V was cut by 0 bases and J by 5 bases, with 19 bases left in between. The germline CDR1 and CDR2 sequences are LGHNA and YSLEER. The CDR3 has 17 residues. The CDR3 is CASSQDVGTHQGETQYF. The CDR3 DNA reads as TGCGCCAGCAGCCAAGATGTAGGGACCCATCAAGGCGAGACCCAGTACTTC.

This clonotype was detected ten times or more. The chain is built from TRBV7-9 and TRBJ2-5; a possible D gene is TRBD1 (6 bases). Trimming took 8 bases from V and 2 from J, leaving 18 bases between them. The CDR3 length is 15 residues. CDR1 is SEHNR, CDR2 FQNEAQ, per germline (reference sequence). CDR3 DNA: TGTGCCAGCGATACAGGGTTGGCAGGACAAGAGACCCAGTACTTC. Residues: CASDTGLAGQETQYF.

The rearrangement links TRBV25-1 to TRBJ2-7; 10 nucleotides agree with TRBD1. The length of the CDR3 is 15 residues. Losses at the gene ends were 4 bases for V and 4 bases for J; bases not matched to a gene: 7. Germline CDR1 MGHDK, CDR2 SYGVNS. The CDR3 nucleotides read TGTGCCAGCAGTGGGACTCGGGACAGGGGATACGAGCAGTACTTC. This gives the protein CASSGTRDRGYEQYF.

The genes are TRBV6-5 and TRBJ2-6; maybe TRBD1 (6 bases). The V gene's germline CDR1 is MNHEY and CDR2 SVGAGI. V was pared by 2 bases and J by 2 bases, with 10 bases between. This CDR3 has 16 residues. The CDR3 sequence: CASSYKGVTGANVLTF. CDR3 in DNA: TGTGCCAGCAGTTACAAGGGGGTAACTGGGGCCAACGTCCTGACTTTC.

This clonotype was detected many times. The rearrangement joins TRBV18 to TRBJ1-1; D is perhaps TRBD1 (5 bases). The CDR3 extends over 15 amino acids. The ends were cut back, 0 bases at V and 2 bases at J, with 10 bases in the middle. The germline V gene encodes CDR1 KGHSH and CDR2 LQKENI. The CDR3 DNA follows: TGTGCCAGCTCACCACCGATCAGGGCAAACACTGAAGCTTTCTTT. Its translation: CASSPPIRANTEAFF.

V usage is TRBV6-1 and J usage is TRBJ2-3; weak D call: TRBD2 (6 bases). CDR1 is MNHNS and CDR2 is SASEGT in the germline V gene. Trimming removed 4 bases from V and 2 bases from J, with 16 bases in between. The CDR3 length is 16 residues. The DNA for the CDR3 is TGTGCCAGCAGTGGCGGGGAGGCCCCATCCACAGATACGCAGTATTTT. Protein sequence: CASSGGEAPSTDTQYF.

The chain recombines TRBV7-2 with TRBJ2-2; possibly TRBD1 or TRBD2 for D (5 bases each). The CDR3 runs to 14 residues. V shed 3 bases and J shed 5 bases, with 10 bases lying between them. Germline V gene lookup returns CDR1 SGHTA and CDR2 FQGNSA. Written as DNA, the CDR3 is TGTGCCAGCAGCTTGAACAGGAGGACCGGGGAGCTGTTTTTT. Translated, it gives CASSLNRRTGELFF.

The chain joins TRBV12-3 or TRBV12-4 to TRBJ2-2, with 9 bases matching TRBD1. The J segment lost 3 bases and the V segment lost 3 bases, leaving 2 bases of the junction unmatched. CDR3 length: 15 residues. DNA of the CDR3: TGTGCCAGCAGTTTCTGGACAGGGGACACCGGGGAGCTGTTTTTT. It encodes CASSFWTGDTGELFF.

The chain has TRBV7-2 and TRBJ2-5; D not certain. With 8 bases removed from V and 1 base from J, the gap between germline ends came to 8 bases. In germline, CDR1 is SGHTA, CDR2 FQGNSA. The CDR3 is 12 amino acids. CDR3 nucleotide sequence: TGTGCCAGCGCGGTCGGCCAAGAGACCCAGTACTTC. As protein: CASAVGQETQYF.

This clonotype was seen many times. The chain combines TRBV4-1 with TRBJ2-1, with TRBD2 as a possible D gene (6 bases). CDR3 length: 17 residues. The germline gives CDR1 MGHRA, CDR2 YSYEKL. V lost 4 bases, J lost 5 bases, and 21 bases lay in between. The CDR3 DNA follows: TGCGCCAGCAGCCCAGCGGGCGTGGCGTCTCTTGACAATGAGCAGTTCTTC. Translated, it gives CASSPAGVASLDNEQFF.

The chain couples TRBV6-5 to TRBJ2-2; 9 bases are a match to TRBD2. After removal of 6 bases from V and 1 base from J, the junction contained 9 bases not matched to a gene. The CDR3 spans 17 residues. The germline V gene encodes CDR1 MNHEY and CDR2 SVGAGI. CDR3 sequence reads: CASRPTAAGGNTGELFF. For the CDR3, the DNA is TGTGCCAGCAGACCAACGGCAGCGGGAGGGAACACCGGGGAGCTGTTTTTT.

The V and J genes are TRBV7-2 and TRBJ2-4, with D perhaps matching TRBD2 (6 bases). Germline CDR1 and CDR2: SGHTA and FQGNSA. This CDR3 is 15 amino acids long. V was shortened by 5 bases and J by 3 bases, with 14 bases between the two germline ends. DNA of the CDR3: TGTGCCAGCAGCCCGAATTGGAGGGGCAAAAACATTCAGTACTTC. Its protein product is CASSPNWRGKNIQYF.

This clonotype was detected only a few times. This rearrangement joins TRBV7-2 to TRBJ2-5, with TRBD1 matching 7 bases. Germline lookup yields CDR1 SGHTA and CDR2 FQGNSA. CDR3 length: 15 residues. V gave up 5 bases and J gave up 2 bases; unmatched junction bases: 8. This CDR3 reads CASSGTGQLQETQYF. The CDR3 DNA sequence: TGTGCCAGCAGCGGCACGGGACAGTTGCAAGAGACCCAGTACTTC.

The J gene is TRBJ2-3, the V gene TRBV30; D possibly corresponds to TRBD2 (6 bases). CDR3 size: 14 residues. V gave up 5 bases and J gave up 3 bases, with 15 bases separating them. Germline-derived CDR1 and CDR2 are GTSNPN and SVGIG (reference sequence). CDR3 sequence: CAWESGGSTDTQYF. CDR3 nucleotides: TGTGCCTGGGAGAGCGGAGGGTCGACAGATACGCAGTATTTT.